A selection of T cell receptor beta chains follows, all from one sample in a study of cytomegalovirus exposure and HLA in healthy donors. Sequencing was performed with immunoSEQ multiplex PCR; in TCRdb, only in-frame clones are kept and a portion is missing. The sample gives about 150,000 clones, 60% to 85% of which show up once; about 6.9% is in the top ten. Sequenced sample: PBMCs. Receptors originate from a woman aged 40 to 49 in good health and CMV-seropositive. CDR3s include the opening cysteine and the closing phenylalanine or tryptophan. The D gene is left open where the match is weak.

CASSYTRTEGTEAFF	-	TRBV5-4	TRBJ1-1
CASSTAPGGEQYF	TRBD1	TRBV9	TRBJ2-7
CASSHGQGAEETQYF	TRBD1	TRBV4-1	TRBJ2-5
CASSNGGGRETQYF	-	TRBV6-5	TRBJ2-5
CASSDGNYNEQFF	-	TRBV6-1	TRBJ2-1
CASNKDNSNQPQHF	-	TRBV6-1	TRBJ1-5
CASSSTPGLAVETQYF	TRBD2	TRBV7-7	TRBJ2-5
CASVSGEYGYTF	-	TRBV28	TRBJ1-2
CASSPTARGGAGELFF	TRBD2	TRBV4-2	TRBJ2-2
CASRSGGANTGELFF	TRBD2	TRBV28	TRBJ2-2
CASSLAGAGGELFF	-	TRBV7-9	TRBJ2-2
CAATGGGIADSPLHF	-	TRBV2	TRBJ1-6
CASSPLTTGVNEQYF	TRBD1	TRBV18	TRBJ2-7
CASSVDISSYNEQFF	-	TRBV7-7	TRBJ2-1
CASSLEVVAGDSYNSPLHF	-	TRBV7-2	TRBJ1-6
CAWSAGVIYEQYF	-	TRBV30	TRBJ2-7
CASSFEGSGEYEQYF	TRBD2	TRBV11-3	TRBJ2-7
CSVERQKNTEAFF	-	TRBV29-1	TRBJ1-1
CASSRGGLSNQPQHF	-	TRBV13	TRBJ1-5
CASGRQGQETQYF	TRBD1	TRBV5-1	TRBJ2-5
CASSVITSGVPEQYF	TRBD2	TRBV2	TRBJ2-7
CASSLSTGGTDTQYF	TRBD2	TRBV5-1	TRBJ2-3
CASSEVTGYNSPLHF	-	TRBV6-1	TRBJ1-6
CASSLLADTEAFF	-	TRBV5-4	TRBJ1-1
CASKSRVTGELFF	-	TRBV19	TRBJ2-2
CAWEPGTSGGAGELFF	TRBD2	TRBV30	TRBJ2-2
CSVRTSGGANEQFF	TRBD2	TRBV29-1	TRBJ2-1
CASSQEWGLEQYF	-	TRBV4-1	TRBJ2-7
CAIKGQLTDSPLHF	-	TRBV10-3	TRBJ1-6
CASSNGQGLYGYTF	TRBD1	TRBV6-5	TRBJ1-2
CASKTSGGPYEQYF	TRBD2	TRBV5-1	TRBJ2-7
CAIRLAGGDEQFF	TRBD2	TRBV10-3	TRBJ2-1
CASSEVILRELNEKLFF	-	TRBV2	TRBJ1-4
CASSQGVHQETQYF	TRBD1	TRBV6-5	TRBJ2-5
CSAEEGTEAFF	-	TRBV20-1	TRBJ1-1
CASSPPDRVYGYTF	TRBD1	TRBV28	TRBJ1-2
CASSLARPTNEKLFF	-	TRBV5-1	TRBJ1-4
CASREANQPQHF	-	TRBV19	TRBJ1-5
CASGRGGTPGGTQYF	-	TRBV12-5	TRBJ2-5
CASSYSRREGYTF	-	TRBV6-5	TRBJ1-2
CASSSDRGWNYGYTF	TRBD1	TRBV28	TRBJ1-2
CASARGMAGNTIYF	-	TRBV2	TRBJ1-3
CASSRRDTMNEKLFF	-	TRBV7-9	TRBJ1-4
CASSLSGTVYNEQFF	TRBD1	TRBV27	TRBJ2-1
CASSGALTYEQYF	-	TRBV6-1	TRBJ2-7
CASSPPNRGYEQYF	TRBD1	TRBV18	TRBJ2-7
CASSVPGLAGNEQFF	TRBD2	TRBV7-2	TRBJ2-1
CATRREGLTYGYTF	-	TRBV7-9	TRBJ1-2
CASSEGLLKDTQYF	TRBD2	TRBV9	TRBJ2-3
CASSDSIGDNSNQPQHF	-	TRBV6-4	TRBJ1-5
CASSMGGPYEQFF	-	TRBV19	TRBJ2-1
CASSPTGRGETQYF	-	TRBV18	TRBJ2-5
CASSQSHGGDTQYF	-	TRBV5-1	TRBJ2-3
CASSAGTGAELDGYTF	TRBD1	TRBV7-6	TRBJ1-2
CASSMQGQVQPLHF	TRBD1	TRBV19	TRBJ1-6
CSVATGTGNEQFF	TRBD1	TRBV29-1	TRBJ2-1
CASKAGLNTEAFF	-	TRBV2	TRBJ1-1
CASRTEANNEQFF	-	TRBV6-5	TRBJ2-1
CASSLTEKLFF	-	TRBV7-6	TRBJ1-4